This paragraph reports one T cell receptor (beta chain). In the 2 weeks before study entry, exposed participants met a COVID-19 case, which was PCR-confirmed or clinician-diagnosed. Per the authors' pipeline: It was from reference gene primer amplification that nucleated cell counts were estimated. This table comes from immunoSEQ multiplex PCR, and its TCRdb copy is limited to in-frame clones, with some not included. V and J calls and clone size follow that table, whereas D and trimming were derived from the DNA. The sample lists 190,000 or so clones, 86% seen once, with about 4.6% in the top ten. Deletions cut 3 bases from V and 1 base from J, with 10 bases between. The CDR3 extends over 15 amino acids. Looked up from germline, CDR1 is KGHSH and CDR2 is LQKENI. The data are from a study of blood T cell repertoires in COVID-19. On the study more broadly: Specimens from acute and convalescent COVID-19 originated in the United States, Italy and Spain.

The chain uses TRBV18 and TRBJ2-1, with a weak D call TRBD1 (6 bases). The source material was PBMCs or T cells enriched from blood (not recorded which). This receptor was identified in a woman aged 30 to 39 who had been exposed to COVID-19. The CDR3 here is CASSPGQGSYNEQFF. The CDR3 region has the DNA TGTGCCAGCTCACCGGGCCAGGGGTCCTACAATGAGCAGTTCTTC.